This T cell receptor beta chain was captured in a study of naive and memory T cell subsets. CDR3 length: 16 residues. With 1 base clipped from V and 7 bases from J, the junction kept 6 bases outside the gene matches. Findings and limits, study-wide: Over 85% of naive TCR sequences appeared only once after error correction, unlike memory subsets. Diversity fell and Gini index rose from naive through CM, EM, EMRA.

Both TRBC1 and TRBC2 were covered by a beta constant-region primer of two equimolar oligonucleotides. Four rounds of PCR amplified the ligated cDNA using nested alpha and beta constant-region primers plus SP2. In TCRdb, the UMI-ligation and nested PCR reads were re-called with MiXCR into one record per CDR3 protein. The sample has around 160,000 distinct CDR3 sequences, about 18% seen once; the top ten hold about 0.15%. There are many counts of this clonotype. What it recognizes is unknown. The sample taken for sequencing was naive CD4+ T cells from blood. The chain joins TRBV12-3 or TRBV12-4 to TRBJ2-3; 12 nucleotides agree with TRBD2. This sequence was found in a human donor in good health. The CDR3 nucleotides are TGTGCCAGCAGTTTAGGAACTAGCGGGAGGAGTAATACGCAGTATTTT. Translated: CASSLGTSGRSNTQYF.